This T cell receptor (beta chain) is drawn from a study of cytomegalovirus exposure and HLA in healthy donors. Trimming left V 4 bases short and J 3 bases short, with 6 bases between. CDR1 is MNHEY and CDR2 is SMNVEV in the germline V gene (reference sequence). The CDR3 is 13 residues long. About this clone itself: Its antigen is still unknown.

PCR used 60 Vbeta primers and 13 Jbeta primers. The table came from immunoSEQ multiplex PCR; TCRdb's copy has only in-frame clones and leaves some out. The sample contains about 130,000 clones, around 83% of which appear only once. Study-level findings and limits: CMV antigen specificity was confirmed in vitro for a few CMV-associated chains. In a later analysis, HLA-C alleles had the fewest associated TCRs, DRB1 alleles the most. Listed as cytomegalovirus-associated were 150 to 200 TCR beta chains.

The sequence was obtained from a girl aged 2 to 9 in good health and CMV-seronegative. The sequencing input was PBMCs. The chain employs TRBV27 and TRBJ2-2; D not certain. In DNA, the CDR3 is TGTGCCAGCAGTTCCTCGTACACCGGGGAGCTGTTTTTT. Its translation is CASSSSYTGELFF.